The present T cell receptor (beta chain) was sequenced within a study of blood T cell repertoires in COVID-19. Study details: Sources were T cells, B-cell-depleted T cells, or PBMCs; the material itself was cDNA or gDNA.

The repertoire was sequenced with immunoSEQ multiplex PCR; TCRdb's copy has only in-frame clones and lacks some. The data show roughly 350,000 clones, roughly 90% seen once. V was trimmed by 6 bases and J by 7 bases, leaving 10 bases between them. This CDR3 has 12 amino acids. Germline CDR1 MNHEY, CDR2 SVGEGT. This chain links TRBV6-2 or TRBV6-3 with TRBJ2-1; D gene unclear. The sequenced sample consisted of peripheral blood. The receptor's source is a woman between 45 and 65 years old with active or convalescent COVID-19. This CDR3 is CASSRRPNEQFF. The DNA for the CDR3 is TGTGCCAGCAGCCGCAGGCCAAATGAGCAGTTCTTC.